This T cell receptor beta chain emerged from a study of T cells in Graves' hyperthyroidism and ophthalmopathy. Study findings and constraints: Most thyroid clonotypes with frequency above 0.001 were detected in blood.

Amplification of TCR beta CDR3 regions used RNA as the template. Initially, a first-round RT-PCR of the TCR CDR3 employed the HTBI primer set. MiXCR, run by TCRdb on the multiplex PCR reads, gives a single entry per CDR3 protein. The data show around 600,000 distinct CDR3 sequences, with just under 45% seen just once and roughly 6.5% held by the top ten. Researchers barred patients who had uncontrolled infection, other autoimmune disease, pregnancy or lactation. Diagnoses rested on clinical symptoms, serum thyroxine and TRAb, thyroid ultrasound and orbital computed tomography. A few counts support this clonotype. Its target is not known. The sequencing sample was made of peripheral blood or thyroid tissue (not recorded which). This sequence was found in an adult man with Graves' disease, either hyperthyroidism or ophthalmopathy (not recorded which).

The CDR3 is CASKKGGGYGYTF. CDR3 DNA: TGTGCCAGCAAAAAGGGGGGCGGCTATGGCTACACCTTC. The V call is TRBV2, the J call TRBJ1-2; D possibly corresponds to TRBD1 (6 bases). CDR1 SNHLY and CDR2 FYNNEI come from the germline V gene. CDR3 size: 13 residues. Trimming took off 7 bases at V and 4 bases at J, with 13 bases between the two ends.